The next 18 T cell receptor beta chains were all read from a single sample in a study of cytomegalovirus exposure and HLA in healthy donors. In the PCR, 60 Vbeta and 13 Jbeta primers were used. TCRdb keeps only in-frame clones here, not all; method: immunoSEQ multiplex PCR. The repertoire has 140,000 or so clones, over 75% of them found once; the top ten carry 1.5% to 2%. Sequencing was carried out using PBMCs. All receptors come from a woman between 25 and 40 years old in good health and CMV-seronegative.

The genes are TRBV9 and TRBJ2-7, with D unresolved. Looked up from germline, CDR1 is SGDLS and CDR2 is YYNGEE. CDR3 size: 14 residues. The ends were cut back, 0 bases at V and 1 base at J, with 8 bases in the middle. Here the CDR3 DNA reads TGTGCCAGCAGCGTAGATATAGTTTCCTACGAGCAGTACTTC. Protein product: CASSVDIVSYEQYF.

This sequence joins TRBV11-2 and TRBJ2-1, with 11 bases lining up with TRBD2. CDR3 length: 16 amino acids. The V segment lost 2 bases and the J segment 4 bases; nucleotides outside the gene matches: 4. Germline CDR1 SGHAT, CDR2 FQNNGV. This CDR3 is CASSLIAGGPYNEQFF. The CDR3 DNA follows: TGTGCCAGCAGCTTAATAGCGGGGGGGCCTTACAATGAGCAGTTCTTC.

The chain is built from TRBV7-6 and TRBJ2-1, with 10 bases lining up with TRBD2. Losses at the gene ends were 1 base for V and 2 bases for J; bases not matched to a gene: 11. The CDR3 contains 19 residues. The germline V gene has CDR1 SGHVS and CDR2 FNYEAQ. CDR3 protein: CASSLGAGIAGGPYNEQFF. The CDR3 region has the DNA TGTGCCAGCAGCTTAGGGGCGGGGATAGCGGGGGGCCCCTACAATGAGCAGTTCTTC.

The gene calls are TRBV20-1 and TRBJ1-1; D not certain. Germline CDR1 DFQATT, CDR2 SNEGSKA (reference sequence). The CDR3 sequence is 11 residues long. The ends were cut back, 6 bases at V and 5 bases at J, with 10 bases in the middle. In DNA, the CDR3 is TGCAGTGCGAACCCGGTAACTGAAGCTTTCTTT. Encoded protein: CSANPVTEAFF.

The chain has TRBV5-6 and TRBJ2-6; D ambiguous. The germline V gene has CDR1 SGHDT and CDR2 YYEEEE. CDR3 size: 14 residues. V was shortened by 0 bases and J by 4 bases, with 5 bases between the two germline ends. This CDR3 reads CASSLGAGANVLTF. Here the CDR3 DNA reads TGTGCCAGCAGCTTGGGGGCCGGGGCCAACGTCCTGACTTTC. Combining the CDR3 with reference TRBV5-6 and TRBJ2-6 gives the whole variable domain DAGVTQSPTHLIKTRGQQVTLRCSPKSGHDTVSWYQQALGQGPQFIFQYYEEEERQRGNFPDRFSGHQFPNYSSELNVNALLLGDSALYLCASSLGAGANVLTFGAGSRLTVL.

Concerning this clone: One end of the junction does not line up with germline, which may come from a read error. This chain uses TRBV25-1 with TRBJ1-6; 8 bases agree with TRBD1. There are 16 residues in the CDR3. The V gene's germline CDR1 is MGHDK and CDR2 SYGVNS. The CDR3 DNA is TGTGCCAGTAGTGCGGCAGGGGGCTACTATAATTCACCCCTCCACTTT. Residues: CASSAAGGYYNSPLHF. Full variable domain (remainder filled in from reference TRBV25-1 and TRBJ1-6): EADIYQTPRYLVIGTGKKITLECSQTMGHDKMYWYQQDPGMELHLIHYSYGVNSTEKGDLSSESTVSRIRTEHFPLTLESARPSHTSQYLCASSAAGGYYNSPLHFGNGTRLTVT.

The genes are TRBV5-4 and TRBJ1-1; tentative D call: TRBD1 (5 bases). This CDR3 region has 14 residues. Trimming pared 4 bases from V and 0 bases from J, leaving 10 bases between. CDR1 is SGHNT, CDR2 YYREEE, per germline (reference sequence). The CDR3 DNA is TGTGCCAGCAGCACCGGACAAGTGAACACTGAAGCTTTCTTT. Protein product: CASSTGQVNTEAFF.

The genes are TRBV5-4 and TRBJ2-3; D not resolved. V was trimmed by 1 base and J by 4 bases, leaving 13 bases between them. There are 15 residues in the CDR3. Germline V gene lookup returns CDR1 SGHNT and CDR2 YYREEE (reference sequence). The CDR3 here is CASSLIGSSPDTQYF. As DNA, the CDR3 is TGTGCCAGCAGCTTGATCGGTAGCAGCCCAGATACGCAGTATTTT.

This rearrangement joins TRBV18 to TRBJ2-1; 9 bases are shared with TRBD1. The CDR3 has 15 residues. Germline CDR1 KGHSH, CDR2 LQKENI. The trim removed 3 bases at V and 6 bases at J, leaving 6 bases unmatched. CDR3 protein: CASSPGTGSVNEQFF. The CDR3 nucleotides read TGTGCCAGCTCACCCGGGACAGGGTCGGTCAATGAGCAGTTCTTC. Supplemented by reference TRBV18 and TRBJ2-1, the full variable domain reads NAGVMQNPRHLVRRRGQEARLRCSPMKGHSHVYWYRQLPEEGLKFMVYLQKENIIDESGMPKERFSAEFPKEGPSILRIQQVVRGDSAAYFCASSPGTGSVNEQFFGPGTRLTVL.

The CDR3 reads CASSFGLAGEQYF. CDR3 sequence (DNA): TGTGCCAGCAGTTTCGGGCTAGCAGGCGAGCAGTACTTC. The chain is built from TRBV28 and TRBJ2-7; D might be TRBD2 (5 bases). CDR3 length equals 13 residues. CDR1 is MDHEN and CDR2 is SYDVKM in the germline V gene. V lost 3 bases, J lost 6 bases, and 12 bases lay in between.

V usage is TRBV4-3 and J usage is TRBJ2-7; 7 nucleotides line up with TRBD2. V lost 0 bases to trimming and J lost 0 bases; unmatched junction nucleotides: 2. Looked up from germline, CDR1 is LGHNA and CDR2 is YSLEER. The CDR3 covers 15 residues. The CDR3 DNA follows: TGCGCCAGCAGCCAAGAGCCGGGAGGCTCCTACGAGCAGTACTTC. Encoded protein: CASSQEPGGSYEQYF.

This clone was picked up one time. The gene calls are TRBV5-1 and TRBJ2-3, with TRBD1 matching over 7 bases. The CDR3 spans 18 residues. V gave up 4 bases and J gave up 0 bases; unmatched junction bases: 14. Looked up from germline, CDR1 is SGHRS and CDR2 is YFSETQ. The DNA for the CDR3 is TGCGCCAGCAGCACGGGACAGTGGGCGAGACCCAGCACAGATACGCAGTATTTT. It specifies CASSTGQWARPSTDTQYF.

The chain combines TRBV7-9 with TRBJ1-3; D ambiguous. V lost 5 bases and J 8 bases, leaving 10 bases between the germline ends. Germline loops: CDR1 SEHNR, CDR2 FQNEAQ (reference sequence). The CDR3 spans 12 residues. CDR3 DNA: TGTGCCAGCAGCCCGCTCACGGACACCATATATTTT. This codes for CASSPLTDTIYF. Supplemented by reference TRBV7-9 and TRBJ1-3, the full variable domain reads DTGVSQNPRHKITKRGQNVTFRCDPISEHNRLYWYRQTLGQGPEFLTYFQNEAQLEKSRLLSDRFSAERPKGSFSTLEIQRTEQGDSAMYLCASSPLTDTIYFGEGSWLTVV.

The chain recombines TRBV4-2 with TRBJ2-1, with 10 positions matching TRBD2. Per the germline V gene, CDR1 is LGHNA and CDR2 is YNFKEQ. There are 16 residues in the CDR3. V shed 1 base, J shed 9 bases, and the junction held 9 bases outside the gene matches. CDR3 protein: CASSQGSGGAPSEQFF. DNA of the CDR3: TGTGCCAGCAGCCAAGGGAGCGGGGGGGCCCCCAGTGAGCAGTTCTTC.

This clone was detected once. This rearrangement joins TRBV19 to TRBJ2-1, with D perhaps matching TRBD2 (6 bases). Germline CDR1 is LNHDA and CDR2 is SQIVND (reference sequence). V lost 0 bases and J lost 3, with 9 bases in between. The CDR3 runs 15 residues. The CDR3 here is CASSIEVAVYNEQFF. Here the CDR3 DNA reads TGTGCCAGTAGTATAGAGGTAGCGGTCTACAATGAGCAGTTCTTC.

The CDR3 nucleotides read TGCAGCGTCGCGGCCACGGGGAGCTACGAGCAGTACTTC. This encodes CSVAATGSYEQYF. The rearrangement uses TRBV29-1 and TRBJ2-7, with a weak D call TRBD2 (5 bases). The germline V gene has CDR1 SQVTM and CDR2 ANQGSEA. The length of the CDR3 is 13 residues. V lost 6 bases, J lost 3 bases, and 15 bases lay in between.

J is TRBJ1-1 and V is TRBV6-1; unclear D gene. The CDR3 length is 13 residues. Germline CDR1 reads MNHNS; CDR2 reads SASEGT. The V end lost 2 bases, the J end lost 1 base, and 5 bases lay between the germline ends. CDR3 sequence: CASSEWPNTEAFF. The CDR3 bases are TGTGCCAGCAGTGAATGGCCGAACACTGAAGCTTTCTTT.

The chain uses TRBV27 and TRBJ1-1, with no clear D. Trimming removed 0 bases at V and 2 bases at J, with 10 bases between. CDR1 is MNHEY and CDR2 is SMNVEV in the germline V gene (reference sequence). There are 15 residues in the CDR3. CDR3: CASSLSMGHNTEAFF. CDR3 DNA: TGTGCCAGCAGTTTATCGATGGGCCATAACACTGAAGCTTTCTTT.